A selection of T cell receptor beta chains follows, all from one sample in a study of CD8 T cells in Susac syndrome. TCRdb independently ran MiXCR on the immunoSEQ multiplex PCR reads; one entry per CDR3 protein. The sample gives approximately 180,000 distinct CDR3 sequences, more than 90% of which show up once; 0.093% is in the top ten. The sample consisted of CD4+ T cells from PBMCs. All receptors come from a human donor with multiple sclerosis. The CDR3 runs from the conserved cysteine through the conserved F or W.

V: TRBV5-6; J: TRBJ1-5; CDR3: CASSFSRAGDQPQHF
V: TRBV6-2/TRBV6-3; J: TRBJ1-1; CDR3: CASQFGFLKRTFDTEAFF
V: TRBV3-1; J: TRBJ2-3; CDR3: CASSQDRVRNTDTQYF
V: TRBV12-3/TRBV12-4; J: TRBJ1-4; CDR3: CASSFMGSEKLFF
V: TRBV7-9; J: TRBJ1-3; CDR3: CASSSTGNTIYF
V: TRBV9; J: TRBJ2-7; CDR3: CASSVGRTGEKQYF
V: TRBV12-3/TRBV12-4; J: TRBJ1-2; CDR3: CASSREGPNYGYTF
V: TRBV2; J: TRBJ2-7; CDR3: CASSEQGAGEQYF
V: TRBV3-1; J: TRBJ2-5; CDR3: CASSRDRGETQYF
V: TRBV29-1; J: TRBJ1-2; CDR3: CSVSPGTDDNYGYTF
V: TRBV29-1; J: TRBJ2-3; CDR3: CSVVTGLLTDTQYF
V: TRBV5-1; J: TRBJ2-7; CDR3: CASSFSSGTGSEQYF
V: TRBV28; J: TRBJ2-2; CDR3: CASSFGDANTGELFF
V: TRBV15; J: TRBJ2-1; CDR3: CATSRDLLTGEGNEQFF
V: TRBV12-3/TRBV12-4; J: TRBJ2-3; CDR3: CASSLLAGPDTQYF
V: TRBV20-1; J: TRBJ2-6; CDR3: CSARVGSGANVLTF
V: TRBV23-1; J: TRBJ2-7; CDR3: CASSQSRTGEGAVTYEQYF
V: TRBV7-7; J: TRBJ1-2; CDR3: CASSFTGLRNGYTF
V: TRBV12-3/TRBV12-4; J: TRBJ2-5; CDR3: CASSLRRGDLSHQETQYF
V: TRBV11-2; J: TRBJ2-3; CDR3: CASSLVSSRDTQYF
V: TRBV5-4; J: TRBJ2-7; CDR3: CASTDRASYEQYF
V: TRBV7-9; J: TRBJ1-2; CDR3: CASNPDRGNYGYTF
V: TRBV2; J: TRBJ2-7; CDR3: CASGSGRAAYEQYF
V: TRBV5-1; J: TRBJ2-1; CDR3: CASSEDREQFF
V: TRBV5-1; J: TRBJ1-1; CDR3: CASSGAGEIEAFF
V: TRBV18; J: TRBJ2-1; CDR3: CASSLKKGNEQFF
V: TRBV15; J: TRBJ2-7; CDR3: CATSRDPGVYEQYF
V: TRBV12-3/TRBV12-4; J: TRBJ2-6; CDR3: CASRDSSGANVLTF
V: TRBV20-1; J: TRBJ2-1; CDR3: CSASRASWPKGLNEQFF
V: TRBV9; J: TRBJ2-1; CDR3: CASSVVAEYNEQFF
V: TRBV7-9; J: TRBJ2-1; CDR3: CASSPLDEQFF
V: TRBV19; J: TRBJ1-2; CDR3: CASSLRTGTNYGYTF
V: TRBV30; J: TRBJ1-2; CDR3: CAWSLGITNYGYTF
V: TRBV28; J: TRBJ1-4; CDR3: CASSLPGTGSEKLFF
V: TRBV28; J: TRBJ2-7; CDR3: CASISSTGQGYEQYF
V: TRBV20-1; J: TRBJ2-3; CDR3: CSASGGHGDTQYF
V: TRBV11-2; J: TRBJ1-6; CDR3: CASSLTGRTPLHF
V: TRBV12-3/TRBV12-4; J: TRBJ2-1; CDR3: CASSSRYNEQFF
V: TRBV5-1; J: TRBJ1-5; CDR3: CASSETDRSNQPQHF
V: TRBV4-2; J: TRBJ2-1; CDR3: CASSQEVAGASYNEQFF
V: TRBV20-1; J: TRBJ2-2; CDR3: CSARSHLRSNTNTGELFF
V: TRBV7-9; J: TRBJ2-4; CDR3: CASSLGGGGNIQYF
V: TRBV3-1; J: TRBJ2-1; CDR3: CASSQSASNEQFF
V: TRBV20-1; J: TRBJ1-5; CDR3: CSARVGGYSNQPQHF
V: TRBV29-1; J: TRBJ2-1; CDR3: CSVDLLDNEQFF